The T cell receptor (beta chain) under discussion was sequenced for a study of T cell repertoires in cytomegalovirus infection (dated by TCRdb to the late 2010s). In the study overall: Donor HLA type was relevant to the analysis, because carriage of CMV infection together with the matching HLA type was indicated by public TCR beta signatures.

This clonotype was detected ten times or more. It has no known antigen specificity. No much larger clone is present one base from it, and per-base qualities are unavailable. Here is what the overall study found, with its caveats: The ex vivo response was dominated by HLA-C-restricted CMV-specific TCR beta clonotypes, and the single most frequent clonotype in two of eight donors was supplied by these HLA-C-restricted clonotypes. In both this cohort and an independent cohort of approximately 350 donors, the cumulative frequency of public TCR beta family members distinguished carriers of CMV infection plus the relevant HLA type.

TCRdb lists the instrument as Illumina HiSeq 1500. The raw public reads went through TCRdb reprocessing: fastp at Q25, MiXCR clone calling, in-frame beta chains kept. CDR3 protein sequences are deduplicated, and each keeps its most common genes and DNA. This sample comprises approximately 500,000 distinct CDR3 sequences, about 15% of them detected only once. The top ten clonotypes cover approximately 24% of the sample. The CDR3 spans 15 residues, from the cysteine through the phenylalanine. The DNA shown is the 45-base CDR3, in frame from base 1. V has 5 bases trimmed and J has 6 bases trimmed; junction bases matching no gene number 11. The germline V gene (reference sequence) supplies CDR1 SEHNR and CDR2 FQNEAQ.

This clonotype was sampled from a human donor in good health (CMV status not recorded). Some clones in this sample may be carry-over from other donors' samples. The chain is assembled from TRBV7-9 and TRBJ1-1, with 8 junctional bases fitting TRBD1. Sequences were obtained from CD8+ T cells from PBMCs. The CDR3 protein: CASSHRDRINPEAFF. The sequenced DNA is TGTGCCAGCAGCCACCGGGACAGGATAAACCCTGAAGCTTTCTTT.